A single sample gave rise to the 10 T cell receptor delta chains below, sequenced in a study of gamma-delta T cells after stem cell transplantation. TCRdb applied CATT to the RT-PCR reads for clone calling. This sample has 6,500 or so delta-chain clones, with around 25% found just once. Sample: gamma-delta T cells. These receptors were obtained from a human donor. It is not recorded whose cells these are; they may come from a transplant donor.

This clone was observed a handful of times. This likely came from a read error, as a far larger clone is one base away. The chain joins TRDV2 to TRDJ3, with TRDD3 matching 8 bases. V gave up 2 bases and J gave up 0 bases; unmatched junction bases: 11. The CDR3 has 20 residues. CDR1 GEAIGNYY and CDR2 EKD come from the germline V gene. The DNA for the CDR3 is TGTGCCTGTGACATCGTACTGGGGGGTACAGACTCCTGGGACACCCGACAGATGTTTTTC. Translated, it gives CACDIVLGGTDSWDTRQMFF.

As to this clone: A far larger clone is only one base removed, so a read error is likely. V gene TRDV2 combines with J gene TRDJ1; 11 nucleotides line up with TRDD3. The junction had 7 bases not matched to a gene; V was cut back by 3 bases and J by 2 bases. The CDR3 has 16 amino acids. Germline CDR1 reads GEAIGNYY; CDR2 reads EKD. The CDR3 region has the DNA TGTGCCTGTGACCCAATGGGGGATACGAGGACCGATAAACTCATCTTT. It yields the protein CACDPMGDTRTDKLIF.

This clone is termed medium-sized. This chain uses TRDV1 with TRDJ1; TRDD3 matches at 12 bases. The CDR3 has 20 amino acids. Germline trimming cut 5 bases from V and 0 bases from J; bases unmatched to any gene: 16. Per the germline V gene, CDR1 is TSWWSYY and CDR2 is QGS. CDR3 nucleotide sequence: TGTGCTCTTGGGTCCCTACTCCTCCTGGGGGATACGCCCCACACCGATAAACTCATCTTT. Its protein product is CALGSLLLLGDTPHTDKLIF.

With respect to this clone: A much larger clone lies a single base off, so this may be a read error. Other DNA sequences in the sample encode the same CDR3. The V and J genes are TRDV2 and TRDJ1; D is unclear. The germline CDR1 and CDR2 sequences are GEAIGNYY and EKD. CDR3 length: 13 amino acids. The CDR3 DNA follows: TGTGCTTGTGACGCCCCTAACACCGATAAACTCATCTTT. Protein product: CACDAPNTDKLIF.

By its share, this clone is medium-sized. The chain has TRDV2 and TRDJ1; 13 nucleotides align to TRDD3. Trimming took 0 bases from V and 1 from J; bases not matched to a gene: 10. CDR1 is GEAIGNYY, CDR2 EKD, per germline. The CDR3 loop spans 19 amino acids. DNA for the CDR3: TGTGCCTGTGACACCGTAGCACTGGGGGATACGACTCTCACCGATAAACTCATCTTT. Residues: CACDTVALGDTTLTDKLIF.

The rearrangement uses TRDV2 and TRDJ1, with D unresolved. Germline assignment: CDR1 GEAIGNYY and CDR2 EKD. This CDR3 is built from 19 residues. V gave up 3 bases and J gave up 0 bases, with 25 bases separating them. CDR3 bases: TGTGCCTGTGACGCGGTATCCTCTCCCCGAGGAGAGTACACCGATAAACTCATCTTT. Translating it yields CACDAVSSPRGEYTDKLIF.

The chain combines TRDV2 with TRDJ1; TRDD3 matches at 12 bases. Germline CDR1 is GEAIGNYY and CDR2 is EKD. V trimming: 3 bases; J trimming: 5 bases; junction bases outside the gene matches: 9. The CDR3 has 16 amino acids. The CDR3, as DNA: TGTGCCTGTGACCCAATTACTGGGGGATACAGTGATAAACTCATCTTT. It codes for CACDPITGGYSDKLIF.

In this sample, this clone turned up a few times. A much larger clone is a single base away; this may be a read error. Other DNA sequences in this specimen translate into the identical CDR3. CDR3 loop: CACDTVFYGDDWGIRPTLTAQLFF. DNA of the CDR3: TGTGCCTGCGACACCGTTTTCTACGGCGATGACTGGGGGATACGCCCCACTTTGACAGCACAACTCTTCTTT. The chain recombines TRDV2 with TRDJ2, with 13 bases lining up with TRDD3. This CDR3 has 24 residues. The V gene's germline CDR1 is GEAIGNYY and CDR2 EKD.

This clone turned up a few times. The chain links TRDV2 to TRDJ3; D perhaps matches TRDD3 (6 bases). V was clipped by 0 bases and J by 3 bases, with 17 bases between them. The CDR3 is 19 amino acids. In germline, CDR1 is GEAIGNYY, CDR2 EKD. The CDR3: CACDTVVGGSIWDTRQMFF. In nucleotides, the CDR3 is TGTGCCTGTGACACCGTCGTTGGGGGGTCTATCTGGGACACCCGACAGATGTTTTTC.

V gene TRDV2 combines with J gene TRDJ1, with D perhaps matching TRDD3 (6 bases). The CDR3 contains 16 residues. V was clipped by 3 bases and J by 0 bases, with 16 bases between them. Looked up from germline, CDR1 is GEAIGNYY and CDR2 is EKD. The CDR3 loop reads CACDFVGDGDTDKLIF. DNA for the CDR3: TGTGCCTGTGACTTCGTAGGGGATGGAGACACCGATAAACTCATCTTT.